The T cell receptor (beta chain) described here comes from a study of shared clonotypes between healthy human individuals. CDR1 and CDR2 (germline): MNHEY, SVGAGI. V lost 5 bases, J lost 6 bases, and 13 bases lay in between. The CDR3 is 14 amino acids. Sequenced by immunoSEQ multiplex PCR; TCRdb stores in-frame clones only, minus some. This table has about 1.1 million clones, approximately 80% appearing once. The TCR sequence derives from a man between 18 and 29 years old in good health. Some clones in this sample may be carry-over from other donors' samples. Sequencing was done on a sample of memory CD4+ T cells from PBMCs. Specified subset: CD45RA-negative fraction. The rearrangement joins TRBV6-5 to TRBJ2-2; a possible D gene is TRBD1 (6 bases). The CDR3 reads CASSPQGRAGELFF. The CDR3 DNA is TGTGCCAGCAGTCCCCAGGGGCGCGCCGGGGAGCTGTTTTTT.